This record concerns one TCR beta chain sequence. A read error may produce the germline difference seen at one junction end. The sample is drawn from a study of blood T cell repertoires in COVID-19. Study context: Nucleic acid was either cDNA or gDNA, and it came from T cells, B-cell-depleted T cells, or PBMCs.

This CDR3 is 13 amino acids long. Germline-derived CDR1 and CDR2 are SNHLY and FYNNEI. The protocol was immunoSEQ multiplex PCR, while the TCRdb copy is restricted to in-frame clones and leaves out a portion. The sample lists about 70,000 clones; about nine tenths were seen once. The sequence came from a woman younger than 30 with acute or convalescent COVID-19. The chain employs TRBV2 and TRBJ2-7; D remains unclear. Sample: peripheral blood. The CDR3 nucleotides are TGTGCCGGCAGCCCAGACAATTCCTACGAGCAGTACTTC. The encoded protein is CAGSPDNSYEQYF.